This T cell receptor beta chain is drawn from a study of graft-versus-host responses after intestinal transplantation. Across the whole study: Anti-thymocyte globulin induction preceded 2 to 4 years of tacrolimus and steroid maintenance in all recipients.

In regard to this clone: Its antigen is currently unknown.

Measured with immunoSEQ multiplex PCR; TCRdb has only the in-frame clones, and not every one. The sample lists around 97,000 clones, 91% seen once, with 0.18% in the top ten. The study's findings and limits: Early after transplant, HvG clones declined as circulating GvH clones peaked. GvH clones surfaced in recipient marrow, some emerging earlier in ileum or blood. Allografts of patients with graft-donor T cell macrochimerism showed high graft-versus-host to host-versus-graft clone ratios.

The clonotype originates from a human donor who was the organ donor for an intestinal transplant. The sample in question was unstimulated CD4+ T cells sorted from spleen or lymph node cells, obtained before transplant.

The CDR3 sequence is CASSLDGEKSTEAFF. The CDR3 DNA reads as TGTGCCAGCAGCTTAGATGGAGAAAAGAGCACTGAAGCTTTCTTT. The rearrangement joins TRBV11-2 to TRBJ1-1, with no clear D. V lost 0 bases to trimming and J lost 4 bases, with 12 bases between them. From germline, CDR1 is SGHAT and CDR2 FQNNGV. The CDR3 length is 15 residues. The whole variable domain, filled in from reference TRBV11-2 and TRBJ1-1, reads EAGVAQSPRYKIIEKRQSVAFWCNPISGHATLYWYQQILGQGPKLLIQFQNNGVVDDSQLPKDRFSAERLKGVDSTLKIQPAKLEDSAVYLCASSLDGEKSTEAFFGQGTRLTVV.